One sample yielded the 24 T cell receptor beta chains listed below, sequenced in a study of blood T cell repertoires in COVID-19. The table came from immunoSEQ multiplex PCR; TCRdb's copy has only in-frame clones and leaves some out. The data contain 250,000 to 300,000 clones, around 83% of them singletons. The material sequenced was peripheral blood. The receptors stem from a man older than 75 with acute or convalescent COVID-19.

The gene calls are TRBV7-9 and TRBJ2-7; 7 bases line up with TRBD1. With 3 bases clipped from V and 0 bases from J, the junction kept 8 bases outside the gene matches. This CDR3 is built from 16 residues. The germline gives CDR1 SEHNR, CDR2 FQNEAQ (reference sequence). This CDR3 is CASSLLPGQSSYEQYF. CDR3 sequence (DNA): TGTGCCAGCAGCTTGCTCCCGGGACAGAGCTCCTACGAGCAGTACTTC.

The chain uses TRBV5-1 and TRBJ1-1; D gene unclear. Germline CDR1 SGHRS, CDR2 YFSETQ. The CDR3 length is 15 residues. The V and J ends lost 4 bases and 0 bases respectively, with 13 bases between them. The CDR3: CASSASSGMNTEAFF. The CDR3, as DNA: TGCGCCAGCAGCGCCAGTTCAGGCATGAACACTGAAGCTTTCTTT. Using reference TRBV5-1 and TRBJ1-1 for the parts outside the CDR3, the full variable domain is KAGVTQTPRYLIKTRGQQVTLSCSPISGHRSVSWYQQTPGQGLQFLFEYFSETQRNKGNFPGRFSGRQFSNSRSEMNVSTLELGDSALYLCASSASSGMNTEAFFGQGTRLTVV.

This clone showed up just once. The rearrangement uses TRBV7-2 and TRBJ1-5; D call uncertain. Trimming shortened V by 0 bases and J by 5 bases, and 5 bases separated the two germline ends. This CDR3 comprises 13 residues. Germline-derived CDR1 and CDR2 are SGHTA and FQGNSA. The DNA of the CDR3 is TGTGCCAGCAGCTTAGCGCGATATCAGCCCCAGCATTTT. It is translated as CASSLARYQPQHF.

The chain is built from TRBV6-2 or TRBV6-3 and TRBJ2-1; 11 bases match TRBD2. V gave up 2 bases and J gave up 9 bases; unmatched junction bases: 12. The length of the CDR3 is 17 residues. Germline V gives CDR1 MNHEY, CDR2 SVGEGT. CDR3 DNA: TGTGCCAGCAGTTACGACCGGGCTAGCGGGGGGCCCACTGAGCAGTTCTTC. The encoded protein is CASSYDRASGGPTEQFF.

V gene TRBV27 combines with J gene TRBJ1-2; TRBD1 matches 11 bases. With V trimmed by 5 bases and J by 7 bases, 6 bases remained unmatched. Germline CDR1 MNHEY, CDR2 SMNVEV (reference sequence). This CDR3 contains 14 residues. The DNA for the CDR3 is TGTGCCAGCAGTCCCGGACAGGGGGCCATTGGCTACACCTTC. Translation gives CASSPGQGAIGYTF.

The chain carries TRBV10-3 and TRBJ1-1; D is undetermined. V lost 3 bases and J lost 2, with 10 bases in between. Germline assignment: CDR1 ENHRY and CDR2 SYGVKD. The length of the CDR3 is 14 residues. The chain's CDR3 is CAISDYGRNTEAFF. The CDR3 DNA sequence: TGTGCCATCAGTGATTATGGTAGAAACACTGAAGCTTTCTTT.

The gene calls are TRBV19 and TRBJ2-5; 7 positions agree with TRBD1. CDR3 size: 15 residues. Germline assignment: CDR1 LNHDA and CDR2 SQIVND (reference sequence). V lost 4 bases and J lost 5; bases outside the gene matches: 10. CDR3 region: CASSTTRDSRETQYF. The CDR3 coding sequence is TGTGCCAGTAGTACGACTCGGGACAGTCGGGAGACCCAGTACTTC. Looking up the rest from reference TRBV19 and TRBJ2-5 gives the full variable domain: DGGITQSPKYLFRKEGQNVTLSCEQNLNHDAMYWYRQDPGQGLRLIYYSQIVNDFQKGDIAEGYSVSREKKESFPLTVTSAQKNPTAFYLCASSTTRDSRETQYFGPGTRLLVL.

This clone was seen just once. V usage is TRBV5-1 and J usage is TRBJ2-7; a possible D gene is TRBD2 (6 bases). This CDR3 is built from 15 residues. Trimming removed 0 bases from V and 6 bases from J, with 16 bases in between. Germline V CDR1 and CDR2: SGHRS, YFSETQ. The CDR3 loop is CASSLESGTSPEQYF. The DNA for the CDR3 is TGCGCCAGCAGCTTGGAGAGTGGGACTTCTCCCGAGCAGTACTTC. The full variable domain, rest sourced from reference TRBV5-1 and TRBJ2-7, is KAGVTQTPRYLIKTRGQQVTLSCSPISGHRSVSWYQQTPGQGLQFLFEYFSETQRNKGNFPGRFSGRQFSNSRSEMNVSTLELGDSALYLCASSLESGTSPEQYFGPGTRLTVT.

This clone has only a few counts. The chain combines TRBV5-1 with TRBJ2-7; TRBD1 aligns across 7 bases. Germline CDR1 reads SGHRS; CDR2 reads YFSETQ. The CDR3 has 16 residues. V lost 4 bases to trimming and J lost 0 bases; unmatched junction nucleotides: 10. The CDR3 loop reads CASSVGTAGASYEQYF. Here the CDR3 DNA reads TGCGCCAGCAGCGTGGGGACAGCCGGGGCCTCCTACGAGCAGTACTTC.

For the CDR3, the DNA is TGTGCCAGCAATGGACAGGGGAATCAGCCCCAGCATTTT. Protein sequence: CASNGQGNQPQHF. The chain joins TRBV2 to TRBJ1-5; TRBD1 aligns across 9 bases. Germline lookup yields CDR1 SNHLY and CDR2 FYNNEI. After removal of 7 bases from V and 4 bases from J, the junction contained 2 bases not matched to a gene. The CDR3 has 13 residues. The whole variable domain, filled in from reference TRBV2 and TRBJ1-5, reads EPEVTQTPSHQVTQMGQEVILRCVPISNHLYFYWYRQILGQKVEFLVSFYNNEISEKSEIFDDQFSVERPDGSNFTLKIRSTKLEDSAMYFCASNGQGNQPQHFGDGTRLSIL.

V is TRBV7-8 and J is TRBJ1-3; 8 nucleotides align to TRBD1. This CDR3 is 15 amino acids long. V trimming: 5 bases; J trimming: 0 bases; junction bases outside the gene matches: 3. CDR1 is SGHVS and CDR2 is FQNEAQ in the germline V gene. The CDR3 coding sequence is TGTGCCAGCAGCCGAGGGACAGGCTCTGGAAACACCATATATTTT. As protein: CASSRGTGSGNTIYF.

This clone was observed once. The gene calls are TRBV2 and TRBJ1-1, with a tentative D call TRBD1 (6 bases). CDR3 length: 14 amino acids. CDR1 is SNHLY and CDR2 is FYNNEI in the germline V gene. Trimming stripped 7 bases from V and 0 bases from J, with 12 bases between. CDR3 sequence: CASNNRVMNTEAFF. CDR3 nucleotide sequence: TGTGCCAGCAATAACAGGGTCATGAACACTGAAGCTTTCTTT.

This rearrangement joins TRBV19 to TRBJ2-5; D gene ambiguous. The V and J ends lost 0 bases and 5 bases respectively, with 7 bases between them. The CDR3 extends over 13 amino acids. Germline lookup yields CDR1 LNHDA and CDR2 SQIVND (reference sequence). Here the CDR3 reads CASSIDRSETQYF. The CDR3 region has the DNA TGTGCCAGTAGTATAGATCGGTCGGAGACCCAGTACTTC.

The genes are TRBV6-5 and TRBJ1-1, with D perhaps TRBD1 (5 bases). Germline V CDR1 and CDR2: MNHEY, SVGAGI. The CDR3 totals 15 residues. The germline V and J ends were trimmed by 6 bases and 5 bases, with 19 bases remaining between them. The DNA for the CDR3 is TGTGCCAGCAGCAGGGCTTCCCTGGGGGGGACTGAAGCTTTCTTT. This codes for CASSRASLGGTEAFF.

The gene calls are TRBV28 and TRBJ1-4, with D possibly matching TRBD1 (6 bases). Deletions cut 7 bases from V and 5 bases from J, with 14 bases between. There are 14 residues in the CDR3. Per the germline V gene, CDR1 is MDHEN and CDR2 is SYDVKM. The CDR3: CASNGGGANEKLFF. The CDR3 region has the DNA TGTGCCAGCAATGGGGGGGGCGCGAATGAAAAACTGTTTTTT.

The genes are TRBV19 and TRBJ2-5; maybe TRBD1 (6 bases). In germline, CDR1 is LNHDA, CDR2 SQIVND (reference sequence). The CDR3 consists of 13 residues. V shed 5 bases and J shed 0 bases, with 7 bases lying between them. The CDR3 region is CASSPGDQETQYF. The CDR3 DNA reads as TGTGCCAGTAGTCCAGGGGACCAAGAGACCCAGTACTTC.

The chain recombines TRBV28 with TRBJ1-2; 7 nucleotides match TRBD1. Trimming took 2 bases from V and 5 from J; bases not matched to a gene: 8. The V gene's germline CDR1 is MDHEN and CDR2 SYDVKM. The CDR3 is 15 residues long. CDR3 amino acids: CASSLEGAYQYGYTF. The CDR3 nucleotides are TGTGCCAGCAGTTTAGAGGGGGCCTATCAGTATGGCTACACCTTC.

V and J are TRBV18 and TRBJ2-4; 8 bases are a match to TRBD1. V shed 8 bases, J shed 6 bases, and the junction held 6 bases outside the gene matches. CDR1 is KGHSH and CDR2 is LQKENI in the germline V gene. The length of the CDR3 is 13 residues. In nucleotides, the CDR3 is TGTGCCAGCGGACGGACAGGGCTAAACATTCAGTACTTC. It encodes CASGRTGLNIQYF.

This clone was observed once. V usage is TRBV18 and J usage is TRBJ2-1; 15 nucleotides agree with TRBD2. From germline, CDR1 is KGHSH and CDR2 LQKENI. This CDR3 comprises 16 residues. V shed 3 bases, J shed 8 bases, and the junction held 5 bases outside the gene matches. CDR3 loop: CASSPKGLAGGYEQFF. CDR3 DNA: TGTGCCAGCTCACCCAAGGGACTAGCGGGAGGTTATGAGCAGTTCTTC.

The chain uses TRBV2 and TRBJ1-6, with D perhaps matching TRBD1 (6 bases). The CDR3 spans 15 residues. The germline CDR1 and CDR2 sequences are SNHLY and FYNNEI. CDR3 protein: CATTGPSSYNSPLHF. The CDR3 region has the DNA TGTGCGACCACAGGGCCGAGCTCCTATAATTCACCCCTCCACTTT.

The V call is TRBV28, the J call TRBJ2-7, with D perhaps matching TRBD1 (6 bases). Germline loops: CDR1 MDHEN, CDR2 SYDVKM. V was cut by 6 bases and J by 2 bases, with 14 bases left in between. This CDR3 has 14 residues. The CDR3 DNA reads TGTGCCAGCAGGTCTGGGACACAAACCTACGAGCAGTACTTC. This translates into CASRSGTQTYEQYF. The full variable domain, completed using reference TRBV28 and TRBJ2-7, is DVKVTQSSRYLVKRTGEKVFLECVQDMDHENMFWYRQDPGLGLRLIYFSYDVKMKEKGDIPEGYSVSREKKERFSLILESASTNQTSMYLCASRSGTQTYEQYFGPGTRLTVT.

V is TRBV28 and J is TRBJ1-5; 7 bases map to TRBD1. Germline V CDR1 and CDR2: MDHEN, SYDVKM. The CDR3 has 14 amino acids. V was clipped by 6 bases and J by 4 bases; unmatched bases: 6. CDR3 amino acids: CASRLGQFNQPQHF. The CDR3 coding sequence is TGTGCCAGCAGGTTGGGACAGTTTAATCAGCCCCAGCATTTT.

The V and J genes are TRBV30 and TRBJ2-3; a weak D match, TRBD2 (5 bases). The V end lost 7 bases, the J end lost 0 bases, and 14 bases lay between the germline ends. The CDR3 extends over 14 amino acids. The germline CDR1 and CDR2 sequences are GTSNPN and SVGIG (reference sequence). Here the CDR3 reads CALKRRTSTDTQYF. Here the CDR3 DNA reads TGTGCCTTGAAGCGCAGGACTAGCACAGATACGCAGTATTTT.

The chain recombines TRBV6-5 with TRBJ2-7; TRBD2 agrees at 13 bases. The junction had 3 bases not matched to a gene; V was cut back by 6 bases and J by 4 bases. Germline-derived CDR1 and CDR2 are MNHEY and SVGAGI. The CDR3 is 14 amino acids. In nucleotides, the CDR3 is TGTGCCAGCAGCCAGACTAGCGGGAGGTACGAGCAGTACTTC. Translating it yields CASSQTSGRYEQYF.